The source of this TCR beta chain is a study of T cell responses to AZD1222 COVID-19 vaccine. Overall study: It was second doses at about 4 or about 12 weeks that were pooled. Study-level findings and limits: Spike-specific TCR depth and breadth grew after two AZD1222 doses. Along spike, vaccine-associated CD4 TCRs were found throughout, with dominance at 160-218 and 743-854. Among those given AZD1222, only five or six were seropositive at baseline.

Data came from immunoSEQ multiplex PCR; TCRdb stores just in-frame clones and leaves some out. There are 65,000 to 100,000 clones in the sample; more than 70% occur only once, and around 20% lies in the top ten. With respect to this clone: What it recognizes is unknown.

The V gene's germline CDR1 is SGHAT and CDR2 FQNNGV. Trimming removed 6 bases from V and 5 bases from J, with 14 bases in between. The CDR3 is 13 residues long. This clonotype was obtained from an adult in good health. The sample here was peripheral blood, taken on day 0 of AZD1222 vaccination. V is TRBV11-2 and J is TRBJ2-7, with TRBD1 as a possible D gene (6 bases). The CDR3 DNA is TGTGCCAGCAGTTTGCAGGGGTTGGACGAGCAGTACTTC. It yields the protein CASSLQGLDEQYF. Complete variable domain (other parts from reference TRBV11-2 and TRBJ2-7): EAGVAQSPRYKIIEKRQSVAFWCNPISGHATLYWYQQILGQGPKLLIQFQNNGVVDDSQLPKDRFSAERLKGVDSTLKIQPAKLEDSAVYLCASSLQGLDEQYFGPGTRLTVT.